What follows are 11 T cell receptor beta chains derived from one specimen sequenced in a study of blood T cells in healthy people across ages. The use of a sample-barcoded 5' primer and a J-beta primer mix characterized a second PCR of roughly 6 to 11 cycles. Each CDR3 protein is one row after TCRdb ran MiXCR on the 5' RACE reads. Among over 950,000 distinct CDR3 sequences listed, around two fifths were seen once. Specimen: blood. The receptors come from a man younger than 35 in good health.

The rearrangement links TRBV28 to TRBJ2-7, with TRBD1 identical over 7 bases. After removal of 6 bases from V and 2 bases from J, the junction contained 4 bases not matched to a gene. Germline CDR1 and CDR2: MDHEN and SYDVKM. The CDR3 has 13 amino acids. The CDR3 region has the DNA TGTGCCAGCAGGGTTGGGACAGCCTACGAGCAGTACTTC. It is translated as CASRVGTAYEQYF.

The CDR3 here is CSARAADSPLHF. DNA of the CDR3: TGCAGTGCTAGAGCCGCCGATTCACCCCTCCACTTT. The chain combines TRBV20-1 with TRBJ1-6, with D unclear. From germline, CDR1 is DFQATT and CDR2 SNEGSKA (reference sequence). The CDR3 extends over 12 amino acids. Trimming shortened V by 1 base and J by 8 bases, and 6 bases separated the two germline ends.

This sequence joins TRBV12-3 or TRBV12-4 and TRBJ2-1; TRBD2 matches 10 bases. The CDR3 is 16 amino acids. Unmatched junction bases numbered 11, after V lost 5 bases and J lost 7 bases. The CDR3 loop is CASSPSSGGTNNEQFF. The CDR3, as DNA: TGTGCCAGCAGTCCTTCTAGCGGGGGAACCAATAATGAGCAGTTCTTC.

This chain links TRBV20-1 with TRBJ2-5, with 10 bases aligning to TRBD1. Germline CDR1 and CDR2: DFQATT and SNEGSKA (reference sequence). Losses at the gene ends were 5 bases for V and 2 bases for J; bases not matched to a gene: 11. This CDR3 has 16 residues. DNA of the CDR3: TGCAGTGCTCCCGGGACAGGGGATTATAATCAAGAGACCCAGTACTTC. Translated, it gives CSAPGTGDYNQETQYF.

The DNA for the CDR3 is TGCGCCAGCAGCTTGGGGACGGTCTCGGGCACTGAAGCTTTCTTT. Translation gives CASSLGTVSGTEAFF. The V gene is TRBV5-1, the J gene TRBJ1-1; D remains ambiguous. CDR3 length equals 15 residues. V shed 0 bases and J shed 4 bases, with 13 bases lying between them. Germline CDR1 and CDR2: SGHRS and YFSETQ.

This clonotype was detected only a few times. Written as DNA, the CDR3 is TGTGCCAGCAGTTATCTTCCAGGGGGGTCGGCCAAAAACATTCAGTACTTC. Protein: CASSYLPGGSAKNIQYF. The chain combines TRBV6-8 with TRBJ2-4, with D possibly being TRBD1 (7 bases). This CDR3 is 17 amino acids long. Deletions cut 3 bases from V and 1 base from J, with 16 bases between. Germline assignment: CDR1 MNHGY and CDR2 SAAAGT.

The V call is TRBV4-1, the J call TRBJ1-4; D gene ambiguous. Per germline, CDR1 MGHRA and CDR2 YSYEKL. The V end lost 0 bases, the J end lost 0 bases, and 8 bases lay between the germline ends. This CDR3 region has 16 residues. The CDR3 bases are TGCGCCAGCAGCCAAGAGCAGATGCCAACTAATGAAAAACTGTTTTTT. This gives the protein CASSQEQMPTNEKLFF.

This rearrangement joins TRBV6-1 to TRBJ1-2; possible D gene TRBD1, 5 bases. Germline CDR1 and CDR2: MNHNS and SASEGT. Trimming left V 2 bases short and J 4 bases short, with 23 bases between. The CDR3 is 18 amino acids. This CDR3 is CASSEQRWGSLGGYGYTF. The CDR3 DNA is TGTGCCAGCAGTGAACAGAGGTGGGGCAGTCTCGGGGGCTATGGCTACACCTTC.

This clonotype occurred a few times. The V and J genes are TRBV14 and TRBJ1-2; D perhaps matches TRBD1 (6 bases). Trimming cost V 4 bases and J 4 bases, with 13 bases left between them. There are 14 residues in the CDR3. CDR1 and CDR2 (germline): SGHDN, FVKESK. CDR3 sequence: CASSPRGGGYGYTF. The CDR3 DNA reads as TGTGCCAGCAGCCCTAGGGGGGGCGGCTATGGCTACACCTTC.

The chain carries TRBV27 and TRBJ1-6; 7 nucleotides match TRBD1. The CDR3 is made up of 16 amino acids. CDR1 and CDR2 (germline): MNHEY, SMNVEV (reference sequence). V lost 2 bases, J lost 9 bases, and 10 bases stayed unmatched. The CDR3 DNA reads TGTGCCAGCAGTTTAAACCGGGACAGCGCGGTTTCACCCCTCCACTTT. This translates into CASSLNRDSAVSPLHF.

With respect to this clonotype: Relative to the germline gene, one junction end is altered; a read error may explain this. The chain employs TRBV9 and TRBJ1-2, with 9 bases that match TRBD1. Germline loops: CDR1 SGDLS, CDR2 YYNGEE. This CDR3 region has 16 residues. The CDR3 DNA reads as TGTGCCAACAGCGCGGGGACCGGGACAGGGCCAGATGGCTACACCTTC. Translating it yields CANSAGTGTGPDGYTF.